These 23 T cell receptor beta chains were all obtained from the same sample, sequenced in a study of blood T cell repertoires in COVID-19. This table comes from immunoSEQ multiplex PCR, and its TCRdb copy is limited to in-frame clones, with some not included. The table includes about 230,000 clones, 85% detected once. Sequenced material: peripheral blood. Receptors were obtained from a man in his forties with acute or convalescent COVID-19.

The chain carries TRBV6-5 and TRBJ1-2, with 8 bases fitting TRBD1. Germline V gene sequence: CDR1 MNHEY, CDR2 SVGAGI. V shed 7 bases and J 14 bases; nucleotides not matched to a gene: 12. The CDR3 covers 12 residues. The CDR3 coding sequence is TGTGCCAGCAAAGCAGGGGGCTCAAAGAAGACCTTC. It encodes CASKAGGSKKTF.

The table lists this clone with a count of one. V gene TRBV9 combines with J gene TRBJ2-3; 7 nucleotides align to TRBD2. CDR3 length equals 15 residues. The junction had 3 bases not matched to a gene; V was cut back by 0 bases and J by 2 bases. Germline assignment: CDR1 SGDLS and CDR2 YYNGEE. The CDR3 region is CASSVEAGITDTQYF. In DNA, the CDR3 is TGTGCCAGCAGCGTAGAAGCGGGGATCACAGATACGCAGTATTTT.

CDR3 DNA: TGTGCCAGCACCCCGTCAGGGGGGACCGGCTACACCTTC. Amino acids: CASTPSGGTGYTF. The V and J genes are TRBV5-4 and TRBJ1-2, with TRBD1 matching 7 bases. V shed 6 bases, J shed 8 bases, and the junction held 10 bases outside the gene matches. The CDR3 runs to 13 residues. Germline V gene lookup returns CDR1 SGHNT and CDR2 YYREEE (reference sequence). Using reference TRBV5-4 and TRBJ1-2 for the parts outside the CDR3, the full variable domain is ETGVTQSPTHLIKTRGQQVTLRCSSQSGHNTVSWYQQALGQGPQFIFQYYREEENGRGNFPPRFSGLQFPNYSSELNVNALELDDSALYLCASTPSGGTGYTFGSGTRLTVV.

The chain links TRBV6-1 to TRBJ1-2; 10 nucleotides align to TRBD1. CDR3 length: 15 residues. J was trimmed by 6 bases and V by 3 bases; bases with no gene match: 7. Germline V gene lookup returns CDR1 MNHNS and CDR2 SASEGT. The CDR3 protein is CASSDPGTGVDGYTF. For the CDR3, the DNA is TGTGCCAGCAGTGATCCTGGGACAGGGGTGGATGGCTACACCTTC.

This chain uses TRBV9 with TRBJ1-1, with no clear D. This CDR3 is 15 amino acids long. CDR1 and CDR2 (germline): SGDLS, YYNGEE. Trimming shortened V by 4 bases and J by 0 bases, and 13 bases separated the two germline ends. The DNA for the CDR3 is TGTGCCAGCAGCCCTCGGACGGAGGTGAACACTGAAGCTTTCTTT. Translated: CASSPRTEVNTEAFF.

This chain connects TRBV5-5 to TRBJ2-7, with 7 nucleotides matching TRBD1. The junction had 11 bases not matched to a gene; V was cut back by 5 bases and J by 3 bases. The CDR3 has 15 residues. Germline loops: CDR1 SGHKS, CDR2 YYEKEE (reference sequence). The CDR3 coding sequence is TGTGCCAGCAGACTCGGACAGGACACTCTCTACGAGCAGTACTTC. Protein: CASRLGQDTLYEQYF.

In DNA form, the CDR3 reads TGTGCCAGCAGTTACTCGCTAGACACTGAAGCTTTCTTT. The encoded protein is CASSYSLDTEAFF. The chain couples TRBV6-6 to TRBJ1-1; no reliable D call. This CDR3 contains 13 residues. V was cut by 0 bases and J by 3 bases, with 5 bases left in between. Germline V gene lookup returns CDR1 MNHNY and CDR2 SVGAGI (reference sequence).

This clone was detected a few times. The CDR3 sequence is CASSSGGSRQETQYF. The CDR3 DNA reads TGTGCCAGCAGCTCGGGCGGGAGCCGCCAAGAGACCCAGTACTTC. The chain uses TRBV28 and TRBJ2-5; 7 bases are shared with TRBD2. The CDR3 has 15 residues. CDR1 and CDR2 (germline): MDHEN, SYDVKM. After removal of 6 bases from V and 1 base from J, the junction contained 8 bases not matched to a gene.

This clone was seen just once. The V and J genes are TRBV7-2 and TRBJ2-1, with D possibly TRBD1 on 6 matching bases. V lost 6 bases and J lost 0, with 12 bases in between. The CDR3 loop spans 15 amino acids. Germline CDR1 and CDR2: SGHTA and FQGNSA. The CDR3 DNA follows: TGTGCCAGCAGTACAGGGAGACGCTCCTACAATGAGCAGTTCTTC. Protein sequence: CASSTGRRSYNEQFF. The whole variable domain, filled in from reference TRBV7-2 and TRBJ2-1, reads GAGVSQSPSNKVTEKGKDVELRCDPISGHTALYWYRQSLGQGLEFLIYFQGNSAPDKSGLPSDRFSAERTGGSVSTLTIQRTQQEDSAVYLCASSTGRRSYNEQFFGPGTRLTVL.

This chain's CDR3 is CASSSRQGRGYTF. CDR3 sequence (DNA): TGTGCCAGTAGTTCACGACAGGGCAGGGGCTACACCTTC. The gene calls are TRBV19 and TRBJ1-2, with TRBD1 identical over 7 bases. V trimming: 5 bases; J trimming: 8 bases; junction bases outside the gene matches: 8. The CDR3 consists of 13 residues. Per the germline V gene, CDR1 is LNHDA and CDR2 is SQIVND (reference sequence).

The J gene is TRBJ1-1, the V gene TRBV7-3; 11 bases map to TRBD1. Germline V gene sequence: CDR1 SGHTA, CDR2 FQGTGA. The CDR3 has 18 amino acids. The V and J ends lost 2 bases and 0 bases, in that order; junction bases with no gene match: 8. CDR3 region: CASSLPDRGLHVNTEAFF. The DNA for the CDR3 is TGTGCCAGCAGCTTACCGGACAGGGGGCTCCATGTGAACACTGAAGCTTTCTTT.

The chain is built from TRBV18 and TRBJ2-3; 10 bases map to TRBD2. In germline, CDR1 is KGHSH, CDR2 LQKENI. The J segment lost 3 bases and the V segment lost 3 bases, leaving 0 bases of the junction unmatched. CDR3 length: 14 residues. This CDR3 reads CASSPTSGTDTQYF. DNA for the CDR3: TGTGCCAGCTCACCGACTAGCGGGACAGATACGCAGTATTTT.

This sequence joins TRBV2 and TRBJ1-6; 8 bases agree with TRBD1. The CDR3 has 12 residues. Trimming removed 7 bases from V and 8 bases from J; junction bases left unmatched: 1. Per the germline V gene, CDR1 is SNHLY and CDR2 is FYNNEI. The DNA for the CDR3 is TGTGCCAGCAAGGACAGGGATTCACCCCTCCACTTT. This sequence encodes CASKDRDSPLHF. The complete variable domain, with remaining parts taken from reference TRBV2 and TRBJ1-6, reads EPEVTQTPSHQVTQMGQEVILRCVPISNHLYFYWYRQILGQKVEFLVSFYNNEISEKSEIFDDQFSVERPDGSNFTLKIRSTKLEDSAMYFCASKDRDSPLHFGNGTRLTVT.

The table lists this clone with a count of one. The chain couples TRBV7-2 to TRBJ1-1, with D perhaps matching TRBD1 (5 bases). Germline V gene data show CDR1 as SGHTA and CDR2 as FQGNSA. CDR3 length equals 16 residues. The ends were cut back, 6 bases at V and 1 base at J, with 18 bases in the middle. The CDR3 spells CASRQLFGQGNTEAFF. The CDR3 bases are TGTGCCAGCAGACAACTCTTCGGGCAGGGGAACACTGAAGCTTTCTTT.

The genes are TRBV6-6 and TRBJ2-4; 9 bases agree with TRBD1. Germline V gene data show CDR1 as MNHNY and CDR2 as SVGAGI (reference sequence). The CDR3 sequence is 14 residues long. V shed 6 bases, J shed 3 bases, and the junction held 3 bases outside the gene matches. CDR3 bases: TGTGCCAGCAGCCCGGGACAGGGCAAAAACATTCAGTACTTC. Its protein product is CASSPGQGKNIQYF.

This clone showed up just a few times. The chain links TRBV5-1 to TRBJ2-6, with TRBD2 as a possible D gene (5 bases). This CDR3 is 18 amino acids long. Trimming removed 3 bases from V and 4 bases from J, with 20 bases in between. Germline CDR1 SGHRS, CDR2 YFSETQ. The CDR3 nucleotides are TGCGCCAGCAGCTCCGCTGTACTAGTAGGGTCCGGGGCCAACGTCCTGACTTTC. It is translated as CASSSAVLVGSGANVLTF.

This chain joins TRBV29-1 and TRBJ1-2; TRBD1 agrees at 10 bases. Germline CDR1 and CDR2: SQVTM and ANQGSEA. This CDR3 is built from 14 residues. J lost 4 bases, V lost 7 bases, and 9 bases had no gene match. Written as DNA, the CDR3 is TGCAGCGGAGGCCAGACAGGGGGCGTCTATGGCTACACCTTC. Translation gives CSGGQTGGVYGYTF.

The CDR3 coding sequence is TGTGCCAGCAGCGATCCGAGCTCCTACGAGCAGTACTTC. It specifies CASSDPSSYEQYF. J is TRBJ2-7 and V is TRBV5-4; D unresolved. V dropped 4 bases and J dropped 0 bases, with 8 bases sitting between them. This CDR3 is 13 amino acids long. Germline CDR1 is SGHNT and CDR2 is YYREEE (reference sequence).

This clone was seen only once. This chain joins TRBV5-1 and TRBJ2-1, with 7 positions matching TRBD2. The CDR3 is 16 residues long. V was pared by 1 base and J by 3 bases, with 7 bases of the junction left unmatched. CDR1 SGHRS and CDR2 YFSETQ come from the germline V gene. The CDR3, as DNA: TGCGCCAGCAGCTTGAACTTCCGGGGGGACTACAATGAGCAGTTCTTC. It is translated as CASSLNFRGDYNEQFF.

The chain couples TRBV11-2 to TRBJ1-2; 10 bases map to TRBD1. This CDR3 has 13 amino acids. Trimming removed 7 bases from V and 9 bases from J; junction bases left unmatched: 8. In germline, CDR1 is SGHAT, CDR2 FQNNGV. CDR3 residues: CASTQGQGLSYTF. DNA of the CDR3: TGTGCCAGCACCCAGGGACAGGGGCTTAGCTACACCTTC.

The chain uses TRBV28 and TRBJ1-2, with D hard to call. The CDR3 contains 14 residues. Deletions cut 6 bases from V and 5 bases from J, with 16 bases between. Germline V gene sequence: CDR1 MDHEN, CDR2 SYDVKM. The CDR3 nucleotides are TGTGCCAGCAGCCCGGACTCCTCGGGGTATGGCTACACCTTC. Protein: CASSPDSSGYGYTF.

Comments on this clone: A read error may account for a junction end that differs from germline. The CDR3 nucleotides read TGTGCCAGCCCACCGGGAGGGGGGAACACTGAAGCTTTCTTT. Translated, it gives CASPPGGGNTEAFF. This chain joins TRBV18 and TRBJ1-1; TRBD1 is a possible D gene (6 bases). Looked up from germline, CDR1 is KGHSH and CDR2 is LQKENI. The CDR3 totals 14 residues. The variable domain in full, with the rest retrieved from reference TRBV18 and TRBJ1-1, is NAGVMQNPRHLVRRRGQEARLRCSPMKGHSHVYWYRQLPEEGLKFMVYLQKENIIDESGMPKERFSAEFPKEGPSILRIQQVVRGDSAAYFCASPPGGGNTEAFFGQGTRLTVV.

The rearrangement uses TRBV9 and TRBJ2-5, with 16 bases matching TRBD2. V shed 3 bases, J shed 5 bases, and the junction held 7 bases outside the gene matches. This CDR3 comprises 17 residues. Germline loops: CDR1 SGDLS, CDR2 YYNGEE. The CDR3 protein is CASSDGTSGGASETQYF. The CDR3 DNA sequence: TGTGCCAGCAGCGACGGGACTAGCGGGGGGGCCTCGGAGACCCAGTACTTC.